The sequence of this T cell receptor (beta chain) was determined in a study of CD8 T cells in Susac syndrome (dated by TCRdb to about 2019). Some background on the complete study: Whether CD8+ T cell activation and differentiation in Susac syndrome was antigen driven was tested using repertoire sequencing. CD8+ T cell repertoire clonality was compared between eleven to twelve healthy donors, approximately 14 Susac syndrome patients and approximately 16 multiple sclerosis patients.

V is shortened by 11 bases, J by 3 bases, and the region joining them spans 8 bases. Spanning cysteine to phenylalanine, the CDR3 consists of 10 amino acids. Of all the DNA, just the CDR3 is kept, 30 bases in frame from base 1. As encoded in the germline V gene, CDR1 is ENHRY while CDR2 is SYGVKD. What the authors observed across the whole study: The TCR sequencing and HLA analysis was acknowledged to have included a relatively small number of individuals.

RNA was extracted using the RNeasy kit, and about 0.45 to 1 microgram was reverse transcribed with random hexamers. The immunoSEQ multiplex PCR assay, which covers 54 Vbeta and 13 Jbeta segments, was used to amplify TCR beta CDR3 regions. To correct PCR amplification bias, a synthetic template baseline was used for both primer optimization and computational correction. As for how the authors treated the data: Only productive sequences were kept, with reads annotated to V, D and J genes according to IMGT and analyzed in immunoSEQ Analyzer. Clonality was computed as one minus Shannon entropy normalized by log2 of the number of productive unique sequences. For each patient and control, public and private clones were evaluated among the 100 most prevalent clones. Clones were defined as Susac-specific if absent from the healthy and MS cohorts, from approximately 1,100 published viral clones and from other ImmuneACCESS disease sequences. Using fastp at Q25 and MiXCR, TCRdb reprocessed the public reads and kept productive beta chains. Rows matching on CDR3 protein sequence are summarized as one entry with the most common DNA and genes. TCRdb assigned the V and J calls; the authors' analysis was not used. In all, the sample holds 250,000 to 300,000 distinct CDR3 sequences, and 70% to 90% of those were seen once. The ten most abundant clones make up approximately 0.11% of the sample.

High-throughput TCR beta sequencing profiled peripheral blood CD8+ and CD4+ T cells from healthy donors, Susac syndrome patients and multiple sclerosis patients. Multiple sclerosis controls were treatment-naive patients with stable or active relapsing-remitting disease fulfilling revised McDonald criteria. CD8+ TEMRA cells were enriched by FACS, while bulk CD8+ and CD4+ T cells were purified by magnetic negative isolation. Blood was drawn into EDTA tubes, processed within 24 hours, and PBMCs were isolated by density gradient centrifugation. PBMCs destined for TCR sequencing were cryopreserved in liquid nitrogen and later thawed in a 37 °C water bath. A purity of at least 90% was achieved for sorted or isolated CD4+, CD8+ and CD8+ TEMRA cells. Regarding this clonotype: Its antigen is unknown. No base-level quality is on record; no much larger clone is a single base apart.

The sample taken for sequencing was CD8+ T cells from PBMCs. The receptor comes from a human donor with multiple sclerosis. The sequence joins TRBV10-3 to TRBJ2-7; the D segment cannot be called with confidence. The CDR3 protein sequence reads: CAPRRYEQYF. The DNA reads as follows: TGTGCCCCTCGTCGCTACGAGCAGTACTTC.